This T cell receptor (beta chain) was documented in a study of tumor-infiltrating lymphocytes in primary liver carcinoma. Co-extraction of both nucleic acids (RNA and DNA) used roughly 18-32 mg of unsorted bulk tissue. V lost 4 bases and J lost 8, with 17 bases in between. The CDR3 sequence is 14 residues long. A constant-region primer served to make TCR beta cDNA from 500 to 550 ng total RNA. It was through three nested multiplex PCR rounds of slightly modified ARM-PCR that TCR beta libraries arose. Two initial PCR rounds of about 11 cycles each paired TRBV1-TRBV30 forward primers with a C-beta reverse primer. MiXCR, applied by TCRdb to the multiplex PCR reads, yields one record per CDR3 protein. The sample gives 90,000 to 110,000 distinct CDR3 sequences, roughly 80% of which show up once; approximately 21% is in the top ten.

The J gene is TRBJ1-2, the V gene TRBV12-3 or TRBV12-4; D may be TRBD1 (6 bases). Specimen: liver tumor tissue from sampling region 3. Indicated subset: tumor region T3, left-lateral pole. The TCR sequence derives from a man between 40 and 49 years old with primary liver carcinoma and hepatitis B virus infection. CDR3 sequence reads: CASSYQARGRGYTF. CDR3 coding DNA: TGTGCCAGCAGTTACCAGGCTAGGGGGAGAGGCTACACCTTC.